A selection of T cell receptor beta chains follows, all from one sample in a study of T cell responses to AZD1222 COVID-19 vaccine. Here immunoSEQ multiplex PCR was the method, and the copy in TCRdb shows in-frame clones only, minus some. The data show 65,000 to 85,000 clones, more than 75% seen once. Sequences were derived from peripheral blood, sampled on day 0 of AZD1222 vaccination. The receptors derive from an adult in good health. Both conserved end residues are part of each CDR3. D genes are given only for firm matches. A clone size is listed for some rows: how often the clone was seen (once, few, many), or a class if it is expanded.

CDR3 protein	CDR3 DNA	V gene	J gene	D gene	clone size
CASSPPSAGIQYF	TGTGCCAGCTCACCCCCATCGGCAGGCATTCAGTACTTC	TRBV18	TRBJ2-4	-	once
CASSLGHQTEAFF	TGTGCCAGCAGCCTCGGACACCAGACTGAAGCTTTCTTT	TRBV7-2	TRBJ1-1	-	-
CASTTGVERNTEAFF	TGTGCCAGTACCACGGGGGTGGAACGGAACACTGAAGCTTTCTTT	TRBV19	TRBJ1-1	-	once
CASSTGRTDTQYF	TGTGCCAGCAGCACCGGACGGACAGATACGCAGTATTTT	TRBV11-3	TRBJ2-3	-	-
CASRTGGRDTGELFF	TGTGCCAGCAGGACGGGGGGGCGCGACACCGGGGAGCTGTTTTTT	TRBV6-5	TRBJ2-2	TRBD2	-
CASSGWRPSSYNEQFF	TGTGCCAGCAGTGGCTGGAGGCCGAGCTCCTACAATGAGCAGTTCTTC	TRBV2	TRBJ2-1	-	-
CASSLGQGFGYTF	TGTGCCAGCAGTCTGGGACAGGGATTTGGCTACACCTTC	TRBV12-3/TRBV12-4	TRBJ1-2	TRBD1	-
CASSSGGGSPLHF	TGTGCCAGCTCGTCAGGGGGTGGTTCACCCCTCCACTTT	TRBV18	TRBJ1-6	TRBD1	-
CASSLTRTGSITEAFF	TGTGCCAGCAGCTTAACGAGGACAGGGTCTATCACTGAAGCTTTCTTT	TRBV7-6	TRBJ1-1	TRBD1	-
CASSYYRTLYNSPLHF	TGTGCCAGCAGTTACTACCGGACACTCTATAATTCACCCCTCCACTTT	TRBV6-5	TRBJ1-6	-	-
CASSIMGQGWYEQYF	TGTGCCAGCAGCATTATGGGACAGGGGTGGTACGAGCAGTACTTC	TRBV21-1	TRBJ2-7	-	-
CATSRIHPSSGNTIYF	TGTGCCACCAGCAGAATACACCCGAGCTCTGGAAACACCATATATTTT	TRBV15	TRBJ1-3	-	-
CASSLGWGANSPLHF	TGTGCCAGCAGCTTAGGATGGGGCGCGAATTCACCCCTCCACTTT	TRBV7-2	TRBJ1-6	-	-
CASSPSSRGQGYGAYGYTF	TGTGCCAGCAGCCCTTCCAGCCGGGGACAGGGCTACGGCGCCTATGGCTACACCTTC	TRBV3-1/TRBV3-2	TRBJ1-2	TRBD1	-
CASSYSGQGGYSPLHF	TGTGCCAGCAGCTACTCCGGACAGGGTGGGTATTCACCCCTCCACTTT	TRBV7-2	TRBJ1-6	TRBD1	few
CASSQGTYEQYF	TGTGCCAGCAGTCAAGGAACCTACGAGCAGTACTTC	TRBV12-3/TRBV12-4	TRBJ2-7	-	-
CATSHSRAQYF	TGTGCCACCTCCCACTCCAGGGCCCAGTACTTC	TRBV6-5	TRBJ2-5	-	once
CASSPGPRGRLGNTIYF	TGTGCCAGCAGCCCCGGCCCCAGGGGGCGTTTAGGAAACACCATATATTTT	TRBV3-1/TRBV3-2	TRBJ1-3	TRBD1	-
CAWSVFDRDTEAFF	TGTGCCTGGAGCGTTTTTGACCGGGACACTGAAGCTTTCTTT	TRBV30	TRBJ1-1	-	once
CASNIAGGRNEQFF	TGTGCCAGCAACATAGCGGGGGGGCGCAATGAGCAGTTCTTC	TRBV9	TRBJ2-1	TRBD2	-
CASSLGQNYGYTF	TGTGCCAGCAGCTTGGGACAGAACTATGGCTACACCTTC	TRBV7-9	TRBJ1-2	TRBD1	-
CASSYDTDRGGYTF	TGTGCCAGCAGCTACGATACGGACCGGGGAGGCTACACCTTC	TRBV7-2	TRBJ1-2	-	-
CASSRRGGSGTDTQYF	TGTGCCAGCAGCCGCAGGGGAGGGTCTGGCACAGATACGCAGTATTTT	TRBV11-3	TRBJ2-3	-	-
CASSDRVGSGELFF	TGTGCCAGCAGTGACAGGGTGGGCTCCGGGGAGCTGTTTTTT	TRBV6-4	TRBJ2-2	-	few
CASSPPRGTGANVLTF	TGTGCCAGCAGTCCCCCTAGGGGGACTGGGGCCAACGTCCTGACTTTC	TRBV3-1/TRBV3-2	TRBJ2-6	-	-
CASSADWTGGNSPLHF	TGTGCCAGTAGTGCCGATTGGACAGGCGGAAATTCACCCCTCCACTTT	TRBV19	TRBJ1-6	TRBD1	-
CASSPRLGYEQYF	TGTGCCAGCTCACCTCGACTGGGATACGAGCAGTACTTC	TRBV18	TRBJ2-7	-	-
CASSGTGSFQETQYF	TGTGCCAGCAGCGGCACAGGGAGCTTCCAAGAGACCCAGTACTTC	TRBV21-1	TRBJ2-5	-	once
CASSFDYNQPQHF	TGTGCCAGCAGCTTCGACTATAATCAGCCCCAGCATTTT	TRBV6-2/TRBV6-3	TRBJ1-5	-	few
CASSPRRGSVDTQYF	TGTGCCAGCAGCCCAAGGCGGGGCAGCGTGGATACGCAGTATTTT	TRBV14	TRBJ2-3	-	-
CASSDSTGGRGNTIYF	TGTGCCAGCAGCGATAGCACAGGGGGCCGGGGAAACACCATATATTTT	TRBV9	TRBJ1-3	TRBD1	-
CASSQNSLATDTQYF	TGTGCCAGCAGCCAAAATTCTCTAGCCACAGATACGCAGTATTTT	TRBV3-1/TRBV3-2	TRBJ2-3	-	-
CASGQLEQFF	TGTGCCAGCGGGCAGCTGGAGCAGTTCTTC	TRBV27	TRBJ2-1	-	-
CATGEGAYEQYF	TGTGCCACAGGGGAGGGGGCGTACGAGCAGTACTTC	TRBV2	TRBJ2-7	-	-
CASSLRGDVSNQPQHF	TGTGCCAGCAGCCTAAGGGGGGACGTAAGCAATCAGCCCCAGCATTTT	TRBV11-2	TRBJ1-5	-	-
CASSEQGGTDTQYF	TGTGCCAGCAGCGAGCAGGGGGGCACAGATACGCAGTATTTT	TRBV9	TRBJ2-3	TRBD1	-
CASSPGQNTEAFF	TGTGCCAGCAGCCCGGGACAGAACACTGAAGCTTTCTTT	TRBV7-2	TRBJ1-1	-	-
CASSLRSSREPQHF	TGTGCCAGCAGCTTAAGGAGCAGTAGGGAGCCCCAGCATTTT	TRBV7-2	TRBJ1-5	-	-
CASSFGAGDYGYTF	TGCGCCAGCAGCTTCGGCGCAGGGGACTATGGCTACACCTTC	TRBV5-1	TRBJ1-2	-	-
CASSLGTGYEQYF	TGTGCCAGCAGCTTGGGCACAGGTTACGAGCAGTACTTC	TRBV11-3	TRBJ2-7	-	-
CTFKDYTDTQYF	TGCACCTTTAAAGACTACACAGATACGCAGTATTTT	TRBV29-1	TRBJ2-3	-	-
CASSPPGLAYNEQFF	TGTGCCAGCAGCCCGCCGGGACTGGCCTACAATGAGCAGTTCTTC	TRBV5-4	TRBJ2-1	-	few
CASSLAFGEQYF	TGTGCCAGCAGCTTAGCGTTCGGCGAGCAGTACTTC	TRBV7-2	TRBJ2-7	-	few
CASTGGGMNTEAFF	TGTGCCAGCACAGGCGGAGGGATGAACACTGAAGCTTTCTTT	TRBV2	TRBJ1-1	-	-
CASSPSLLASSYEQYF	TGTGCCAGCAGCCCCTCCTTGCTAGCGTCCTCCTACGAGCAGTACTTC	TRBV7-2	TRBJ2-7	-	-
CAISVAVANYGYTF	TGTGCCATCAGTGTGGCGGTCGCTAACTATGGCTACACCTTC	TRBV10-3	TRBJ1-2	-	-
CASSLWGTGVLRETQYF	TGTGCCAGCAGTTTGTGGGGGACAGGCGTTCTACGGGAGACCCAGTACTTC	TRBV27	TRBJ2-5	TRBD1	-
CASSYWSGTEAFF	TGTGCCAGCAGTTATTGGTCGGGGACTGAAGCTTTCTTT	TRBV6-5	TRBJ1-1	-	-
CASSPGTGVQQPQHF	TGTGCCAGCTCACCAGGGACAGGGGTACAGCAGCCCCAGCATTTT	TRBV18	TRBJ1-5	TRBD1	-
CASSPRQETQYF	TGTGCCAGCTCACCGAGACAGGAGACCCAGTACTTC	TRBV18	TRBJ2-5	-	-
CATSRSAGNTEAFF	TGTGCCACCAGCAGATCGGCGGGGAACACTGAAGCTTTCTTT	TRBV15	TRBJ1-1	-	-
CASSAEAGLVTDTQYF	TGTGCCAGCAGCGCCGAAGCGGGACTAGTCACAGATACGCAGTATTTT	TRBV9	TRBJ2-3	TRBD2	once
CASSLERYDGGETQYF	TGCGCCAGCAGCTTGGAAAGGTACGATGGAGGGGAGACCCAGTACTTC	TRBV5-1	TRBJ2-5	-	-
CASSRDYRYNEQFF	TGTGCCAGCAGCCGGGACTATAGATACAATGAGCAGTTCTTC	TRBV3-1/TRBV3-2	TRBJ2-1	TRBD2	-
CSGQAETQYF	TGCAGTGGCCAAGCGGAGACCCAGTACTTC	TRBV20-1	TRBJ2-5	-	-
CASSQLPSTSTNEKLFF	TGCGCCAGCAGCCAACTACCCTCAACATCAACTAATGAAAAACTGTTTTTT	TRBV5-1	TRBJ1-4	-	-
CASSQTGSGELFF	TGTGCCAGCAGTCAGACAGGGTCCGGGGAGCTGTTTTTT	TRBV2	TRBJ2-2	TRBD1	-
CASSDGGRGKGYTF	TGCGCCAGCAGTGACGGTGGCAGGGGGAAAGGCTACACCTTC	TRBV10-2	TRBJ1-2	TRBD1	few